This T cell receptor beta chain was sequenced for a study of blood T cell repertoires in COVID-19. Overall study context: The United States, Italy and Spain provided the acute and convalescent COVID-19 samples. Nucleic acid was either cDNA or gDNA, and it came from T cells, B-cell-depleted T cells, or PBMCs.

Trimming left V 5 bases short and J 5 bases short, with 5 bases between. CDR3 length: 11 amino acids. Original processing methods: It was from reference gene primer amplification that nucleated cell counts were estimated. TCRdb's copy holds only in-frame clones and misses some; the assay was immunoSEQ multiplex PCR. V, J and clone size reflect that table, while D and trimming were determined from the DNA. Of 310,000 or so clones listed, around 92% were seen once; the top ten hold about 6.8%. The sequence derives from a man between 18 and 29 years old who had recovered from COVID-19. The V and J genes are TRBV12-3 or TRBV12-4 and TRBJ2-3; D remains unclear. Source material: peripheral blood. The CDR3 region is CASSTLDTQYF. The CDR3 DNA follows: TGTGCCAGCAGTACTCTAGATACGCAGTATTTT.